This T cell receptor (beta chain) was documented in a study of regulatory T cells in long-lasting Graves disease. V gave up 0 bases and J gave up 0 bases, with 12 bases separating them. Per the germline V gene, CDR1 is MNHEY and CDR2 is SVGAGI. The CDR3 covers 17 residues. iRepertoire HTBI primers and Arm-PCR of CDR3 regions built TCR beta libraries. From the multiplex PCR reads, TCRdb called clonotypes with MiXCR, one entry per CDR3 protein. The sample shows 420,000 or so distinct CDR3 sequences, over 15% of them seen only once. The time point here: newly diagnosed GD, antithyroid drugs for less than 3 months. Isolated PBMC RNA provided the starting material for the TCR library. At least ten counts were recorded for this clonotype. Its antigen remains unknown. Study-level results: Persistent disease preferred TRBV28, TRBJ1-2 and TRBJ2-5; new disease, TRBV20-1 and TRBJ2-1.

The data also belong to a second study, concerning T cells in Graves' hyperthyroidism and ophthalmopathy. That work adds: For Graves' hyperthyroidism to be stable, ophthalmopathy could not progress within 18 months.

The J gene is TRBJ2-1, the V gene TRBV6-5; D unclear. This specimen was peripheral blood mononuclear cells (PBMCs), taken at new diagnosis, from a patient treated with antithyroid drugs. The receptor was derived from a woman between 18 and 29 years old with Graves disease. CDR3: CASSYSISESSYNEQFF. The CDR3 DNA follows: TGTGCCAGCAGTTACTCGATATCCGAGAGCTCCTACAATGAGCAGTTCTTC.